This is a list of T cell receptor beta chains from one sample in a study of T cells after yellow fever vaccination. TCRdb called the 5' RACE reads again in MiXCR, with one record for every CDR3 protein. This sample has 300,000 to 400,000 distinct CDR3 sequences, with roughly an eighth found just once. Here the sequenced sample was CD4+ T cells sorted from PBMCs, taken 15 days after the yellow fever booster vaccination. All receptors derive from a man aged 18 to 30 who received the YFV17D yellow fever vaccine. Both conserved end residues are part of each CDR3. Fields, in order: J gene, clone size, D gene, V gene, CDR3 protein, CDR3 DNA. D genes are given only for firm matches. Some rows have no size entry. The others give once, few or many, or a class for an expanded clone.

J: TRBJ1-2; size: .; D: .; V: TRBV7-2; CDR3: CASSSPLDTGSYGYTF; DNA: TGTGCCAGCAGCTCTCCGTTGGACACAGGGTCCTATGGCTACACCTTC
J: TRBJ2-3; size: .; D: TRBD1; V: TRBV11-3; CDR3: CASSLSGTVGDTQYF; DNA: TGTGCCAGCAGCTTATCCGGGACAGTGGGAGATACGCAGTATTTT
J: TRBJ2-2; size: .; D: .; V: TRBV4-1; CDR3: CASSQELYSTGELFF; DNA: TGCGCCAGCAGCCAAGAATTGTACAGCACCGGGGAGCTGTTTTTT
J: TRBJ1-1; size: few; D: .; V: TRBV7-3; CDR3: CASSPPGAGTEAFF; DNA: TGTGCCAGCAGCCCGCCTGGGGCTGGCACTGAAGCTTTCTTT
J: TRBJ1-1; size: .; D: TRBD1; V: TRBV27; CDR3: CASMGQGYTEAFF; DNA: TGTGCCAGCATGGGACAGGGCTACACTGAAGCTTTCTTT
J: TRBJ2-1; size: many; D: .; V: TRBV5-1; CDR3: CASGGAGSYNEQFF; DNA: TGCGCCAGCGGGGGGGCCGGGTCCTACAATGAGCAGTTCTTC
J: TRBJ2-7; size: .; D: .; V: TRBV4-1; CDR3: CASSQGLFGPEQYF; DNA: TGCGCCAGCAGCCAAGGGTTGTTCGGGCCCGAGCAGTACTTC
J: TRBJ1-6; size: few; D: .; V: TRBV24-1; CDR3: CATRAAGNSPLHF; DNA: TGTGCCACCCGGGCGGCCGGGAATTCACCCCTCCACTTT
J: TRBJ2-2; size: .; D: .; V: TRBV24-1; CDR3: CATRGWDNTGELFF; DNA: TGTGCCACCAGGGGATGGGACAACACCGGGGAGCTGTTTTTT
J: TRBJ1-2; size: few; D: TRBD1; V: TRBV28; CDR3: CASTLAGQGGIGYTF; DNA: TGTGCCAGCACCCTAGCGGGACAGGGTGGAATAGGCTACACCTTC
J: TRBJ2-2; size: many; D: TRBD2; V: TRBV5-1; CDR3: CASRLTSGGDTGELFF; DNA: TGCGCCAGCAGACTGACTAGCGGGGGAGACACCGGGGAGCTGTTTTTT
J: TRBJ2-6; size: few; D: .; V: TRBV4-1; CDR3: CASSQLSKATFSGANVLTF; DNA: TGCGCCAGCAGCCAATTAAGTAAGGCCACTTTCTCTGGGGCCAACGTCCTGACTTTC
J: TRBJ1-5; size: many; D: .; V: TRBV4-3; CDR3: CASSQGRGQPQHF; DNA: TGCGCCAGCAGCCAAGGTAGGGGTCAGCCCCAGCATTTT
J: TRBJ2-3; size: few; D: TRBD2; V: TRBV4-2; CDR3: CASSQGIAGASTDTQYF; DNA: TGTGCCAGCAGCCAGGGTATAGCGGGGGCCAGCACAGATACGCAGTATTTT
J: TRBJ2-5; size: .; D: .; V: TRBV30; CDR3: CAWRDFGTPVQTQYF; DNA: TGTGCCTGGAGAGACTTCGGGACTCCTGTCCAGACCCAGTACTTC